This T cell receptor (beta chain) was sequenced for a study of blood T cell repertoires in COVID-19. Background on the study: In each case, the material was cDNA or gDNA derived from T cells, B-cell-depleted T cells, or PBMCs.

Under the authors' procedure: Scientists estimated how many nucleated cells there were by amplifying reference gene primers. Produced via immunoSEQ multiplex PCR; TCRdb's table is partial and in-frame only. The D gene and trimming were derived from the DNA, and the V and J assignments and clone size from that table. The sample contains around 200,000 clones, over 70% of which appear only once. Germline-derived CDR1 and CDR2 are SGHRS and YFSETQ. The CDR3 is 18 amino acids. This clone was observed a few times. A read error may produce the germline difference seen at one junction end. The J gene is TRBJ2-5, the V gene TRBV5-1; 7 positions agree with TRBD2. The receptor was isolated from a man aged 50 to 59 with active or convalescent COVID-19. Sequenced input: peripheral blood. The CDR3 spells CASRLGDYLEGIQETQYF. DNA for the CDR3: TGCGCCAGCAGATTGGGGGACTACCTCGAGGGAATCCAAGAGACCCAGTACTTC.